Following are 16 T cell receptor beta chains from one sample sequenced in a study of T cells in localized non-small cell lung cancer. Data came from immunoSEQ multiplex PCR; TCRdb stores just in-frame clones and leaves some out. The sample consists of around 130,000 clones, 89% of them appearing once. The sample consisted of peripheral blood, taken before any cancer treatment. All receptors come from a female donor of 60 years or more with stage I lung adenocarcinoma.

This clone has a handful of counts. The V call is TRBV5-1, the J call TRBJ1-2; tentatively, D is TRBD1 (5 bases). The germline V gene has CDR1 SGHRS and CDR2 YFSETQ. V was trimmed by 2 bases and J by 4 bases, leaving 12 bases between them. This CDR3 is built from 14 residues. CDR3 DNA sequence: TGCGCCAGCAGCTTCAGCGACAGAATCTATGGCTACACCTTC. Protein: CASSFSDRIYGYTF.

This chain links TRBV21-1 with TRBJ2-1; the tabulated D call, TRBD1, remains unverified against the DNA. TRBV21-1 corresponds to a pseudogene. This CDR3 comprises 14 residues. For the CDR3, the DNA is TGTGCCAGCAGCGACCGGGACAGGGACAATGAGCAGTTCTTC. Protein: CASSDRDRDNEQFF.

CDR3 amino acids: CASKAGAGSQINEKLFF. DNA of the CDR3: TGTGCCAGCAAGGCCGGTGCAGGCTCACAAATAAATGAAAAACTGTTTTTT. This chain links TRBV7-3 with TRBJ1-4; D is undetermined. V was pared by 7 bases and J by 5 bases, with 23 bases between. CDR1 is SGHTA and CDR2 is FQGTGA in the germline V gene. This CDR3 spans 17 amino acids.

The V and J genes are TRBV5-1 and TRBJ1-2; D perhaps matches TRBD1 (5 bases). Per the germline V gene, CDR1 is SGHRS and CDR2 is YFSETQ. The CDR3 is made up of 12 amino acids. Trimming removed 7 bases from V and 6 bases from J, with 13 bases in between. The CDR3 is CASSRQWHGYTF. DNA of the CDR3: TGCGCCAGCTCTCGACAGTGGCATGGCTACACCTTC.

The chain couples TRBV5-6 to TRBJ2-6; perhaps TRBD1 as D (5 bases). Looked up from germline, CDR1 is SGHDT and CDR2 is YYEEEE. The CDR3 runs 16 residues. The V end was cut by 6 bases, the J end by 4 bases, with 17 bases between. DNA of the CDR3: TGTGCCAGCAAGCAACAAGGGGCGCGGGGGGCCAACGTCCTGACTTTC. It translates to CASKQQGARGANVLTF.

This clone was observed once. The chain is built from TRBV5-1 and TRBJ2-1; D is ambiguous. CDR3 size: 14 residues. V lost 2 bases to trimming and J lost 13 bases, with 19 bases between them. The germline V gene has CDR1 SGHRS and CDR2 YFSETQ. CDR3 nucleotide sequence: TGCGCCAGCAGCTTTTACGCCCCGACGGCCCTTCAGTTCTTC. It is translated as CASSFYAPTALQFF. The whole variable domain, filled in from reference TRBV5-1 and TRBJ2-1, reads KAGVTQTPRYLIKTRGQQVTLSCSPISGHRSVSWYQQTPGQGLQFLFEYFSETQRNKGNFPGRFSGRQFSNSRSEMNVSTLELGDSALYLCASSFYAPTALQFFGPGTRLTVL.

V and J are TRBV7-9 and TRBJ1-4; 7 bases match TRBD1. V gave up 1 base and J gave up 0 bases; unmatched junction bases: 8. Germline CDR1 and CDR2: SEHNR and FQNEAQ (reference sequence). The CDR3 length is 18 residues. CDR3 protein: CASSLGKGQKPTNEKLFF. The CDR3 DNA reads TGTGCCAGCAGCTTAGGGAAGGGACAGAAGCCAACTAATGAAAAACTGTTTTTT.

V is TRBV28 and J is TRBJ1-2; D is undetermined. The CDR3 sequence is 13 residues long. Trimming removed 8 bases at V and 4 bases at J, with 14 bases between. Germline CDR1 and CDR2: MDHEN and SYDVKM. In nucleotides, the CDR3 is TGTGCCAGCTTCGACTCGCGGAGCTATGGCTACACCTTC. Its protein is CASFDSRSYGYTF.

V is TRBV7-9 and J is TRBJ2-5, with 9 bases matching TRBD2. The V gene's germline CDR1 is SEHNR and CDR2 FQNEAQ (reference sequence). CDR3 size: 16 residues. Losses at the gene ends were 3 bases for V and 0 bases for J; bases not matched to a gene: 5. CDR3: CASSFGPSGNQETQYF. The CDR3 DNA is TGTGCCAGCAGCTTTGGGCCTAGCGGGAACCAAGAGACCCAGTACTTC.

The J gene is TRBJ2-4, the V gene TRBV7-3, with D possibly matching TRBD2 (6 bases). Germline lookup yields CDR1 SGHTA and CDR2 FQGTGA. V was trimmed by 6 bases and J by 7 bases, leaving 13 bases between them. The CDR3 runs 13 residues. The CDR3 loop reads CASSSTSNNIQYF. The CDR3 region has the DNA TGTGCCAGCAGTTCGACTAGTAACAACATTCAGTACTTC.

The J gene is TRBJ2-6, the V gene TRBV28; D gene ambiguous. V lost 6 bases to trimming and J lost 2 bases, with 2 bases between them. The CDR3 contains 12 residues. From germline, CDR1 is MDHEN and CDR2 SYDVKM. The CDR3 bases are TGTGCCAGCAGGGCTGGGGCCAACGTCCTGACTTTC. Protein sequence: CASRAGANVLTF.

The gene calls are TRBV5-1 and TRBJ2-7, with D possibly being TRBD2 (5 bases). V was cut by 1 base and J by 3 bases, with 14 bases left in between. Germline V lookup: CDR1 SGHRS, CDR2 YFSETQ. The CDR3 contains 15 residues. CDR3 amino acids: CASSLRGPDNYEQYF. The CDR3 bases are TGCGCCAGCAGCTTGCGGGGTCCAGACAACTACGAGCAGTACTTC.

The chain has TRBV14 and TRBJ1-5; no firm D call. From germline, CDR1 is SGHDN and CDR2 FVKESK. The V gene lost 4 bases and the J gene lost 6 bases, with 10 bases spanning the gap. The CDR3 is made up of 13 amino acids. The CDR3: CASSLTTGQPQHF. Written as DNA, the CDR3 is TGTGCCAGCAGCCTTACGACGGGTCAGCCCCAGCATTTT.

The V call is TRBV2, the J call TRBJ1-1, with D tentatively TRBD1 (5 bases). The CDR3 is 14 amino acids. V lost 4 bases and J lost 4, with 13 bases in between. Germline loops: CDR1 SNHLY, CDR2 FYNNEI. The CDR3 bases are TGTGCCAGCAGTGTCCAAGGGACGTTCACTGAAGCTTTCTTT. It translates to CASSVQGTFTEAFF. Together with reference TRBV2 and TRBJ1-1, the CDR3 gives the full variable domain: EPEVTQTPSHQVTQMGQEVILRCVPISNHLYFYWYRQILGQKVEFLVSFYNNEISEKSEIFDDQFSVERPDGSNFTLKIRSTKLEDSAMYFCASSVQGTFTEAFFGQGTRLTVV.

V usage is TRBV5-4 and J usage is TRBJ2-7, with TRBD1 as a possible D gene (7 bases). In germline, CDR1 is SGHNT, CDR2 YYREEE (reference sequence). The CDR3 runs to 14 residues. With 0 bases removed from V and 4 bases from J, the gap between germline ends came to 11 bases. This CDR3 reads CASSLVSGGYEQYF. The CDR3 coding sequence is TGTGCCAGCAGCTTGGTATCAGGGGGGTACGAGCAGTACTTC.

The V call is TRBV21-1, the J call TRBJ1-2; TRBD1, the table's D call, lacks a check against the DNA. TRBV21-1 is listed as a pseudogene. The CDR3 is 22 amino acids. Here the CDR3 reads CASSKARTGEDYRTESNYGYTF. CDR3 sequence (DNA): TGTGCCAGCAGCAAAGCTAGGACAGGGGAGGACTACCGTACGGAGTCAAACTATGGCTACACCTTC.